What follows are 28 T cell receptor beta chains derived from one specimen sequenced in a study of CD8 T cells in Susac syndrome. RNA amounts of about 0.5 to 1 ug underwent reverse transcription with random hexamers. TCRdb called the immunoSEQ multiplex PCR reads again in MiXCR, with one record for every CDR3 protein. This repertoire shows around 130,000 distinct CDR3 sequences, nearly 95% found once; its top ten account for around 0.12%. Sequenced: CD4+ T cells from PBMCs. The source of these receptors is a human donor in good health.

This chain joins TRBV30 and TRBJ2-1; D ambiguous. Germline values: CDR1 GTSNPN, CDR2 SVGIG (reference sequence). CDR3 size: 13 residues. Trimming removed 0 bases at V and 9 bases at J, with 12 bases between. The CDR3 DNA reads as TGTGCCTGGAGTGTAGCGAGATACGGTGAGCAGTTCTTC. It codes for CAWSVARYGEQFF.

The chain has TRBV2 and TRBJ2-3, with a weak D call TRBD2 (6 bases). This CDR3 is 16 amino acids long. Germline assignment: CDR1 SNHLY and CDR2 FYNNEI. Trimming removed 5 bases from V and 2 bases from J, with 17 bases in between. This CDR3 is CASSPRLAPSTDTQYF. CDR3 coding DNA: TGTGCCAGCAGTCCTAGGCTAGCGCCTTCCACAGATACGCAGTATTTT.

The chain uses TRBV28 and TRBJ2-5; tentative D call: TRBD1 (5 bases). Germline assignment: CDR1 MDHEN and CDR2 SYDVKM. CDR3 length: 13 residues. Trimming removed 6 bases at V and 3 bases at J, with 11 bases between. The CDR3 DNA follows: TGTGCCAGCAGAACGACAGTTAAAGAGACCCAGTACTTC. Translating gives CASRTTVKETQYF. Using reference TRBV28 and TRBJ2-5 for the parts outside the CDR3, the full variable domain is DVKVTQSSRYLVKRTGEKVFLECVQDMDHENMFWYRQDPGLGLRLIYFSYDVKMKEKGDIPEGYSVSREKKERFSLILESASTNQTSMYLCASRTTVKETQYFGPGTRLLVL.

The chain carries TRBV6-2 or TRBV6-3 and TRBJ1-5; TRBD1 is a possible D gene (5 bases). V dropped 6 bases and J dropped 7 bases, with 13 bases sitting between them. The CDR3 has 13 amino acids. Germline CDR1 and CDR2: MNHEY and SVGEGT. CDR3 loop: CASRTGGGQPQHF. CDR3 sequence (DNA): TGTGCCAGCAGGACGGGGGGAGGACAGCCCCAGCATTTT.

CDR3 nucleotides: TGTGCCAGCAGAGACAGGGATGCCTACGAGCAGTACTTC. It translates to CASRDRDAYEQYF. The chain employs TRBV27 and TRBJ2-7; 7 bases match TRBD1. V dropped 6 bases and J dropped 2; count of bases not matched to a gene: 4. CDR3 size: 13 residues. Looked up from germline, CDR1 is MNHEY and CDR2 is SMNVEV (reference sequence).

The chain combines TRBV5-6 with TRBJ2-3; 9 nucleotides align to TRBD2. Losses at the gene ends were 3 bases for V and 8 bases for J; bases not matched to a gene: 4. Germline V gives CDR1 SGHDT, CDR2 YYEEEE. The length of the CDR3 is 13 residues. Here the CDR3 reads CASSSGLATTQYF. CDR3 bases: TGTGCCAGCAGCTCCGGACTAGCGACTACGCAGTATTTT.

CDR3 residues: CAWSATGTAPSTGELFF. CDR3 DNA sequence: TGTGCCTGGAGTGCGACGGGGACAGCCCCGAGCACCGGGGAGCTGTTTTTT. The chain combines TRBV30 with TRBJ2-2; 7 bases fit TRBD1. Germline-derived CDR1 and CDR2 are GTSNPN and SVGIG (reference sequence). The junction had 12 bases not matched to a gene; V was cut back by 1 base and J by 4 bases. The CDR3 has 17 amino acids. The whole variable domain, filled in from reference TRBV30 and TRBJ2-2, reads SQTIHQWPATLVQPVGSPLSLECTVEGTSNPNLYWYRQAAGRGLQLLFYSVGIGQISSEVPQNLSASRPQDRQFILSSKKLLLSDSGFYLCAWSATGTAPSTGELFFGEGSRLTVL.

The chain employs TRBV5-1 and TRBJ1-1, with 8 bases that match TRBD1. The CDR3 is 17 amino acids. J was trimmed by 6 bases and V by 4 bases; bases with no gene match: 17. The germline gives CDR1 SGHRS, CDR2 YFSETQ. CDR3 amino acids: CASSDIPEDRVWPEAFF. CDR3 coding DNA: TGCGCCAGCAGCGATATCCCGGAGGACAGGGTTTGGCCTGAAGCTTTCTTT.

The chain uses TRBV4-1 and TRBJ2-7, with 8 bases lining up with TRBD1. The V segment lost 3 bases and the J segment 7 bases; nucleotides outside the gene matches: 8. The germline V gene encodes CDR1 MGHRA and CDR2 YSYEKL. The CDR3 runs to 14 residues. The CDR3 nucleotides read TGCGCCAGCAGCCAGTCACAGGGGGATTGGGAGCAGTACTTC. Protein product: CASSQSQGDWEQYF.

This chain uses TRBV18 with TRBJ2-2, with a tentative D call TRBD1 (6 bases). CDR1 and CDR2 (germline): KGHSH, LQKENI. This CDR3 comprises 14 residues. V was clipped by 3 bases and J by 9 bases, with 14 bases between them. CDR3 nucleotide sequence: TGTGCCAGCTCACCCGGACAGCCCTCGCGGGAGCTGTTTTTT. Protein sequence: CASSPGQPSRELFF.

This chain links TRBV5-6 with TRBJ2-7, with D possibly TRBD1 on 6 matching bases. Germline lookup yields CDR1 SGHDT and CDR2 YYEEEE. V shed 3 bases and J shed 2 bases, with 12 bases lying between them. CDR3 length equals 14 residues. CDR3 loop: CASSSQGYTYEQYF. Here the CDR3 DNA reads TGTGCCAGCAGCTCACAGGGTTATACCTACGAGCAGTACTTC.

This chain joins TRBV5-1 and TRBJ2-7, with TRBD2 identical over 7 bases. CDR1 is SGHRS, CDR2 YFSETQ, per germline. CDR3 size: 13 residues. Trimming at V came to 0 bases and at J to 7 bases, leaving 4 bases not matched to a gene. The CDR3: CASSLETAGEQYF. For the CDR3, the DNA is TGCGCCAGCAGCTTGGAAACAGCGGGGGAGCAGTACTTC.

The V and J genes are TRBV10-3 and TRBJ2-2; 7 bases are shared with TRBD2. CDR1 and CDR2 from the germline V gene are ENHRY and SYGVKD. This CDR3 contains 16 residues. V trimming: 0 bases; J trimming: 1 base; junction bases outside the gene matches: 2. CDR3 DNA sequence: TGTGCCATCAGTGAGTCTAGCGGGCGGAACACCGGGGAGCTGTTTTTT. Protein: CAISESSGRNTGELFF.

The genes are TRBV7-2 and TRBJ1-1; unclear D gene. V dropped 7 bases and J dropped 0 bases, with 12 bases sitting between them. CDR1 is SGHTA and CDR2 is FQGNSA in the germline V gene. The CDR3 length is 14 residues. CDR3 DNA: TGTGCCAGCAACGCGGCCCCAATGAACACTGAAGCTTTCTTT. Translated: CASNAAPMNTEAFF.

The gene calls are TRBV28 and TRBJ1-1; D call uncertain. The CDR3 runs 14 residues. The germline V and J ends were trimmed by 7 bases and 6 bases, with 18 bases remaining between them. Looked up from germline, CDR1 is MDHEN and CDR2 is SYDVKM. CDR3 residues: CASTPSWGTPEAFF. CDR3 nucleotide sequence: TGTGCCAGCACCCCTTCTTGGGGTACTCCTGAAGCTTTCTTT.

This clonotype was recorded only once. This chain links TRBV19 with TRBJ2-3, with 7 positions matching TRBD1. The length of the CDR3 is 13 residues. The V gene's germline CDR1 is LNHDA and CDR2 SQIVND (reference sequence). The V segment lost 7 bases and the J segment 4 bases; nucleotides outside the gene matches: 5. The CDR3 region has the DNA TGTGCCAGTAACGACAGGGTGGCAGATACGCAGTATTTT. Protein product: CASNDRVADTQYF. The variable domain in full, with the rest retrieved from reference TRBV19 and TRBJ2-3, is DGGITQSPKYLFRKEGQNVTLSCEQNLNHDAMYWYRQDPGQGLRLIYYSQIVNDFQKGDIAEGYSVSREKKESFPLTVTSAQKNPTAFYLCASNDRVADTQYFGPGTRLTVL.

CDR3: CASSHRDPDTQYF. The CDR3 region has the DNA TGTGCCAGCAGTCACCGTGACCCAGATACGCAGTATTTT. V is TRBV2 and J is TRBJ2-3; no firm D call. V lost 5 bases and J 4 bases, leaving 10 bases between the germline ends. The V gene's germline CDR1 is SNHLY and CDR2 FYNNEI. The CDR3 length is 13 residues.

The chain has TRBV20-1 and TRBJ1-2, with 7 bases that match TRBD1. The CDR3 is 15 amino acids. Trimming at V came to 2 bases and at J to 6 bases, leaving 12 bases not matched to a gene. The germline V gene has CDR1 DFQATT and CDR2 SNEGSKA (reference sequence). CDR3 residues: CSARPQGVREDGYTF. The CDR3 DNA sequence: TGCAGTGCTAGACCTCAGGGGGTAAGGGAGGATGGCTACACCTTC.

In the case of this clonotype: The junction departs from the called germline gene at one end, perhaps through a read error. The chain has TRBV19 and TRBJ2-2; D might be TRBD2 (7 bases). The CDR3 consists of 15 residues. Germline loops: CDR1 LNHDA, CDR2 SQIVND (reference sequence). The DNA of the CDR3 is TGTGCCAGTCGTATATCGGGGGGCGTCGCCGGGGAGCTGTTTTTT. Residues: CASRISGGVAGELFF.

This chain links TRBV7-6 with TRBJ2-5; 7 nucleotides align to TRBD1. The length of the CDR3 is 14 residues. The V segment lost 3 bases and the J segment 2 bases; nucleotides outside the gene matches: 3. Germline assignment: CDR1 SGHVS and CDR2 FNYEAQ. DNA of the CDR3: TGTGCCAGCAGCTTCGGGACAGCACAAGAGACCCAGTACTTC. The encoded protein is CASSFGTAQETQYF. Supplemented by reference TRBV7-6 and TRBJ2-5, the full variable domain reads GAGVSQSPRYKVTKRGQDVALRCDPISGHVSLYWYRQALGQGPEFLTYFNYEAQQDKSGLPNDRFSAERPEGSISTLTIQRTEQRDSAMYRCASSFGTAQETQYFGPGTRLLVL.

This chain links TRBV5-5 with TRBJ1-1; no definite D call. CDR1 and CDR2 from the germline V gene are SGHKS and YYEKEE (reference sequence). The CDR3 contains 16 residues. Trimming cost V 6 bases and J 0 bases, with 18 bases left between them. The CDR3 loop reads CASILTMGRMNTEAFF. The CDR3 region has the DNA TGTGCCAGCATCCTTACCATGGGGAGGATGAACACTGAAGCTTTCTTT.

This clonotype was picked up a small number of times. The rearrangement uses TRBV6-1 and TRBJ2-5; no firm D call. Germline V CDR1 and CDR2: MNHNS, SASEGT. V lost 7 bases, J lost 4 bases, and 7 bases lay in between. The CDR3 spans 11 residues. DNA for the CDR3: TGTGCCAGCAATAGCTTAGAGACCCAGTACTTC. Translated: CASNSLETQYF.

This clonotype was recorded only once. The J gene is TRBJ2-5, the V gene TRBV7-2; D ambiguous. Between the trimmed V and J ends, which lost 5 bases and 5 bases, there was a span of 9 bases. The V gene's germline CDR1 is SGHTA and CDR2 FQGNSA. The CDR3 spans 12 residues. The CDR3 DNA reads TGTGCCAGCAGCAAGAACCGGGAGACCCAGTACTTC. As protein: CASSKNRETQYF.

The chain links TRBV27 to TRBJ2-5, with 11 bases that match TRBD2. CDR1 and CDR2 (germline): MNHEY, SMNVEV (reference sequence). The CDR3 is 17 amino acids. Losses at the gene ends were 6 bases for V and 2 bases for J; bases not matched to a gene: 11. CDR3 nucleotide sequence: TGTGCCAGCAGCCAACCCAGGACTAGCGGGCATCAAGAGACCCAGTACTTC. Protein product: CASSQPRTSGHQETQYF.

The rearrangement uses TRBV29-1 and TRBJ2-2; D is unresolved. CDR3 length equals 12 residues. Germline CDR1 SQVTM, CDR2 ANQGSEA. V lost 3 bases and J lost 7, with 9 bases in between. Written as DNA, the CDR3 is TGCAGCGTTGAGCAGGAACGCGGGGAGCTGTTTTTT. It specifies CSVEQERGELFF.

This chain joins TRBV12-3 or TRBV12-4 and TRBJ1-3; D uncertain. CDR3 length: 14 amino acids. V lost 0 bases, J lost 8 bases, and 11 bases lay in between. CDR3 sequence reads: CASSLAGVRDTIYF. The CDR3 DNA sequence: TGTGCCAGCAGTTTAGCTGGGGTGAGGGACACCATATATTTT.

CDR3 in DNA: TGTGCCAGCAGCCGACAAAGTGGGGAGACCCAGTACTTC. It is translated as CASSRQSGETQYF. The chain has TRBV7-9 and TRBJ2-5; D ambiguous. Deletions cut 5 bases from V and 5 bases from J, with 12 bases between. The germline gives CDR1 SEHNR, CDR2 FQNEAQ (reference sequence). The CDR3 contains 13 residues.

This chain uses TRBV29-1 with TRBJ1-2, with a possible D match to TRBD1 (5 bases). The V end was cut by 3 bases, the J end by 8 bases, with 10 bases between. This CDR3 region has 11 residues. From germline, CDR1 is SQVTM and CDR2 ANQGSEA. CDR3 region: CSVDNTGGYTF. The CDR3 bases are TGCAGCGTTGATAATACAGGCGGCTACACCTTC.